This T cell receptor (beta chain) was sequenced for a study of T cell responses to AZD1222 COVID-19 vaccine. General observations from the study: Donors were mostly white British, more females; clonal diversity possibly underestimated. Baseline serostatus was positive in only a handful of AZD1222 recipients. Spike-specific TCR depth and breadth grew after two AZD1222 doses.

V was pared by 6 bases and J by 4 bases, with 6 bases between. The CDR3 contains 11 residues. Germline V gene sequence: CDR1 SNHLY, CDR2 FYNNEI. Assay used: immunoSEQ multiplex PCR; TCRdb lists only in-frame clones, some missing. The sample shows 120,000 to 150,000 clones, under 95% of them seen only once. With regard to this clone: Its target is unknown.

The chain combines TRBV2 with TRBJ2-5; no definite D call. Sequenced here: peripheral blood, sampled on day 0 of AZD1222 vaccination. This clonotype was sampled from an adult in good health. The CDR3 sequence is CASSVSETQYF. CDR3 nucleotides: TGTGCCAGCAGCGTATCAGAGACCCAGTACTTC.